The rows below give T cell receptor beta chains drawn from one sample of a study of cytomegalovirus exposure and HLA in healthy donors. Some clones are missing from TCRdb's copy, which holds only in-frame ones; the method was immunoSEQ multiplex PCR. This table has fewer than 200,000 clones, roughly 80% appearing once. Material for sequencing was PBMCs. These receptors originate from a woman in her 50s in good health and CMV-seropositive. Both conserved end residues are part of each CDR3. Fields, in order: V gene, D gene, clone size, J gene, CDR3 protein, CDR3 DNA. A D gene is named only where the DNA matches it firmly. Clone size, where shown, is once, few, many, or a class for clones that have expanded.

V gene: TRBV7-8
D gene: .
clone size: .
J gene: TRBJ2-7
CDR3 protein: CASSKSGPAGEQYF
CDR3 DNA: TGTGCCAGCAGCAAGTCAGGGCCCGCCGGGGAGCAGTACTTC

V gene: TRBV7-9
D gene: .
clone size: .
J gene: TRBJ2-2
CDR3 protein: CASSSDTNTGELFF
CDR3 DNA: TGTGCCAGCAGCTCTGACACTAACACCGGGGAGCTGTTTTTT

V gene: TRBV7-2
D gene: TRBD1
clone size: .
J gene: TRBJ2-7
CDR3 protein: CASSVGTGPQYEQYF
CDR3 DNA: TGTGCCAGCAGCGTCGGGACAGGCCCCCAATACGAGCAGTACTTC

V gene: TRBV27
D gene: TRBD1
clone size: .
J gene: TRBJ2-1
CDR3 protein: CASSFGRQGVHEQFF
CDR3 DNA: TGTGCCAGCAGTTTTGGGCGACAGGGGGTTCATGAGCAGTTCTTC

V gene: TRBV6-4
D gene: .
clone size: .
J gene: TRBJ2-2
CDR3 protein: CASTPVRRTGYYTGELFF
CDR3 DNA: TGTGCCAGCACCCCGGTCCGCCGTACAGGATACTACACCGGGGAGCTGTTTTTT

V gene: TRBV6-5
D gene: TRBD1
clone size: .
J gene: TRBJ1-2
CDR3 protein: CASSYTRDRGYYTF
CDR3 DNA: TGTGCCAGCAGTTACACCCGGGACAGGGGATATTACACCTTC

V gene: TRBV27
D gene: .
clone size: once
J gene: TRBJ2-5
CDR3 protein: CASSLWGEETQYF
CDR3 DNA: TGTGCCAGCAGTTTATGGGGGGAAGAGACCCAGTACTTC

V gene: TRBV7-2
D gene: .
clone size: .
J gene: TRBJ1-2
CDR3 protein: CASSVRDNYGYTF
CDR3 DNA: TGTGCCAGCAGCGTCAGGGATAACTATGGCTACACCTTC

V gene: TRBV5-8
D gene: .
clone size: .
J gene: TRBJ2-7
CDR3 protein: CASSLWPWAEQYF
CDR3 DNA: TGTGCCAGCAGCTTGTGGCCTTGGGCCGAGCAGTACTTC

V gene: TRBV18
D gene: TRBD1
clone size: .
J gene: TRBJ1-4
CDR3 protein: CASSPWRQGRNEKLFF
CDR3 DNA: TGTGCCAGCTCACCCTGGAGACAGGGCCGAAATGAAAAACTGTTTTTT

V gene: TRBV29-1
D gene: TRBD1
clone size: .
J gene: TRBJ1-1
CDR3 protein: CSVKVAGGWYTEAFF
CDR3 DNA: TGCAGCGTTAAAGTAGCAGGGGGCTGGTACACTGAAGCTTTCTTT

V gene: TRBV30
D gene: .
clone size: .
J gene: TRBJ2-7
CDR3 protein: CAWSHGGSYEQYF
CDR3 DNA: TGTGCCTGGAGTCACGGGGGCTCCTACGAGCAGTACTTC

V gene: TRBV7-2
D gene: TRBD1
clone size: .
J gene: TRBJ1-5
CDR3 protein: CASSADRNQPQHF
CDR3 DNA: TGTGCCAGCAGCGCGGACAGGAATCAGCCCCAGCATTTT

V gene: TRBV15
D gene: TRBD2
clone size: .
J gene: TRBJ2-7
CDR3 protein: CATSRVLETIAGGPYEQYF
CDR3 DNA: TGTGCCACCAGCAGAGTTCTAGAGACCATTGCGGGAGGGCCCTACGAGCAGTACTTC

V gene: TRBV7-3
D gene: TRBD2
clone size: .
J gene: TRBJ2-3
CDR3 protein: CASSSYGLAGMGDTQYF
CDR3 DNA: TGTGCCAGCAGCTCCTACGGACTAGCAGGGATGGGAGATACGCAGTATTTT

V gene: TRBV9
D gene: .
clone size: .
J gene: TRBJ2-7
CDR3 protein: CASSVEHSGEQYF
CDR3 DNA: TGTGCCAGCAGCGTAGAACATTCGGGGGAGCAGTACTTC

V gene: TRBV4-2
D gene: .
clone size: .
J gene: TRBJ2-7
CDR3 protein: CASSPGDISYEQYF
CDR3 DNA: TGTGCCAGCAGCCCCGGGGACATCTCCTACGAGCAGTACTTC

V gene: TRBV7-9
D gene: .
clone size: .
J gene: TRBJ1-2
CDR3 protein: CASSLLGGKLLGDYGYTF
CDR3 DNA: TGTGCCAGCAGCTTACTGGGGGGAAAATTGCTCGGGGACTATGGCTACACCTTC

V gene: TRBV12-1
D gene: .
clone size: .
J gene: TRBJ2-3
CDR3 protein: CASSLPPGVLDTQYF
CDR3 DNA: TGTGCCAGCAGCCTTCCCCCGGGAGTCTTGGATACGCAGTATTTT

V gene: TRBV19
D gene: .
clone size: few
J gene: TRBJ2-5
CDR3 protein: CASSRGSLAGGETQYF
CDR3 DNA: TGTGCCAGTAGCCGTGGATCGCTCGCTGGCGGGGAGACCCAGTACTTC

V gene: TRBV30
D gene: .
clone size: .
J gene: TRBJ1-4
CDR3 protein: CASNGYGWFEKLFF
CDR3 DNA: TGTGCCTCCAACGGCTACGGGTGGTTTGAAAAACTGTTTTTT

V gene: TRBV5-4
D gene: TRBD1
clone size: .
J gene: TRBJ2-5
CDR3 protein: CASSPGQAGETQYF
CDR3 DNA: TGTGCCAGCAGCCCCGGACAGGCTGGGGAGACCCAGTACTTC

V gene: TRBV5-1
D gene: TRBD1
clone size: .
J gene: TRBJ2-3
CDR3 protein: CASSPDRPTDTQYF
CDR3 DNA: TGCGCCAGCAGCCCGGACAGGCCCACAGATACGCAGTATTTT

V gene: TRBV5-1
D gene: TRBD1
clone size: .
J gene: TRBJ1-4
CDR3 protein: CASSTDRQDNEKLFF
CDR3 DNA: TGCGCCAGCAGCACGGACAGGCAGGATAATGAAAAACTGTTTTTT

V gene: TRBV5-1
D gene: TRBD1
clone size: .
J gene: TRBJ1-2
CDR3 protein: CASSFEGAYDGYTF
CDR3 DNA: TGCGCCAGCAGCTTCGAGGGGGCCTATGATGGCTACACCTTC

V gene: TRBV29-1
D gene: TRBD1
clone size: .
J gene: TRBJ2-7
CDR3 protein: CSVILTGGSYEQYF
CDR3 DNA: TGCAGCGTTATCCTGACAGGGGGATCGTACGAGCAGTACTTC

V gene: TRBV4-1
D gene: TRBD1
clone size: .
J gene: TRBJ1-5
CDR3 protein: CASSQPTTGGGQPQHF
CDR3 DNA: TGCGCCAGCAGCCAGCCGACGACAGGGGGCGGACAGCCCCAGCATTTT

V gene: TRBV19
D gene: TRBD2
clone size: .
J gene: TRBJ2-1
CDR3 protein: CASRTSGDEQFF
CDR3 DNA: TGTGCCAGTAGGACCAGCGGGGATGAGCAGTTCTTC